These T cell receptor beta chains were read from a single sample in a study of sequential checkpoint blockade in melanoma. Libraries were prepared by immunoSEQ multiplex PCR; TCRdb keeps only in-frame clonotypes and omits some of them. The sample records fewer than 14,000 clones, 65% to 70% being singletons. Specimen: CD8+ T cells sorted from blood (inferred from file names), collected from a patient given nivolumab and ipilimumab in sequence. The receptors stem from a human donor with melanoma. Both conserved end residues are part of each CDR3. A D gene is named only where the DNA matches it firmly. Size tells how often a clone was seen (once, few, many) or the class of an expanded clone, and some rows leave it out.

size	D	V	J	CDR3	DNA
NA	NA	TRBV5-1	TRBJ1-2	CASSLAEGQLRGYTF	TGCGCCAGCAGCTTGGCGGAGGGGCAGCTGAGAGGCTACACCTTC
NA	TRBD2	TRBV28	TRBJ2-7	CASSATSGFYEQYF	TGTGCCAGCAGTGCGACTAGCGGGTTCTACGAGCAGTACTTC
medium-sized	NA	TRBV4-3	TRBJ2-2	CASSQVWRENTGELFF	TGCGCCAGCAGCCAAGTTTGGCGGGAGAACACCGGGGAGCTGTTTTTT
NA	TRBD2	TRBV9	TRBJ2-1	CASSIGLAEYNEQFF	TGTGCCAGCAGCATCGGACTAGCGGAATACAATGAGCAGTTCTTC
NA	NA	TRBV7-9	TRBJ2-3	CASSLPSTDTQYF	TGTGCCAGCAGCCTACCTAGCACAGATACGCAGTATTTT
large	NA	TRBV5-5	TRBJ2-4	CASSLTSWNIQYF	TGTGCCAGCAGCTTGACTAGCTGGAACATTCAGTACTTC
NA	TRBD1	TRBV7-9	TRBJ2-3	CASSPLGQGDTQYF	TGTGCCAGCAGCCCTCTCGGACAGGGGGATACGCAGTATTTT
once	TRBD1	TRBV5-1	TRBJ1-1	CASSSNRGLGNTEAFF	TGCGCCAGCAGCTCCAACAGGGGGCTCGGGAACACTGAAGCTTTCTTT
NA	TRBD1	TRBV27	TRBJ2-7	CASSPGTGGNEQYF	TGTGCCAGCAGTCCCGGGACAGGGGGCAACGAGCAGTACTTC
NA	TRBD1	TRBV4-1	TRBJ2-7	CASSVGQGEGYEQYF	TGCGCCAGCAGCGTGGGACAGGGGGAAGGGTACGAGCAGTACTTC
NA	NA	TRBV6-1	TRBJ2-7	CASSSPGYEQYF	TGTGCCAGCAGCTCGCCAGGGTACGAGCAGTACTTC
few	TRBD1	TRBV5-1	TRBJ2-6	CASSTGGGANVLTF	TGCGCCAGCAGCACAGGGGGTGGGGCCAACGTCCTGACTTTC
NA	TRBD2	TRBV7-9	TRBJ2-2	CASSFWDYNTGELFF	TGTGCCAGCAGCTTCTGGGACTACAACACCGGGGAGCTGTTTTTT
once	TRBD2	TRBV6-1	TRBJ2-1	CASSGLAGPTNEQFF	TGTGCCAGCAGTGGACTAGCGGGACCGACAAATGAGCAGTTCTTC
NA	TRBD2	TRBV13	TRBJ2-7	CASSLSPSGNYEQYF	TGTGCCAGCAGCCTGAGCCCTAGCGGGAATTACGAGCAGTACTTC
NA	NA	TRBV30	TRBJ1-6	CAWSEGEFLSSYNSPLHF	TGTGCCTGGAGCGAAGGCGAGTTCCTTAGCTCCTATAATTCTCCCCTCCACTTT
NA	TRBD1	TRBV28	TRBJ1-2	CASSLRWARGQGFGYGYTF	TGTGCCAGCAGTTTAAGATGGGCCAGGGGGCAAGGTTTTGGCTATGGCTACACCTTC
NA	TRBD1	TRBV13	TRBJ1-2	CASSPTGTVVYGYTF	TGTGCCAGCAGTCCGACGGGGACAGTAGTCTATGGCTACACCTTC
NA	NA	TRBV7-9	TRBJ2-7	CASSEGGRSYEQYF	TGTGCCAGCAGCGAAGGAGGTCGTTCCTACGAGCAGTACTTC
NA	TRBD1	TRBV27	TRBJ1-6	CASSGQGGSPLHF	TGTGCCAGCAGTGGACAGGGCGGGTCACCCCTCCACTTT
NA	NA	TRBV5-1	TRBJ1-3	CASSLGPHKTGYGNTIYF	TGCGCCAGCAGCTTGGGGCCTCACAAGACTGGGTATGGAAACACCATATATTTT
few	TRBD1	TRBV5-5	TRBJ2-6	CASSLKGQGEVGANVLTF	TGCGCCAGCAGCCTGAAAGGACAGGGGGAGGTTGGGGCCAACGTCCTGACTTTC
NA	NA	TRBV7-2	TRBJ2-7	CASTGLRGEDYEQYF	TGTGCCAGCACCGGGCTCCGGGGAGAGGACTACGAGCAGTACTTC
NA	TRBD1	TRBV2	TRBJ2-7	CASSAIGQGSYEQYF	TGTGCCAGCAGTGCAATAGGACAGGGATCCTACGAGCAGTACTTC
NA	NA	TRBV15	TRBJ2-5	CATSTTATEETQYF	TGTGCCACCAGCACGACTGCTACCGAAGAGACCCAGTACTTC
NA	TRBD2	TRBV9	TRBJ2-7	CASSVGAGGEYEQYF	TGTGCCAGCAGCGTAGGGGCGGGGGGGGAATACGAGCAGTACTTC
NA	NA	TRBV13	TRBJ1-2	CASSLAVAGYTF	TGTGCCAGCAGCCTAGCGGTCGCGGGCTACACCTTC
NA	NA	TRBV27	TRBJ1-5	CASSFGGSNQPQHF	TGTGCCAGCAGTTTTGGGGGCAGCAATCAGCCCCAGCATTTT
NA	TRBD1	TRBV11-2	TRBJ2-7	CASSLGTGTGLDEQYF	TGTGCCAGCAGCTTAGGGACCGGGACAGGGTTAGACGAGCAGTACTTC
few	NA	TRBV30	TRBJ2-2	CAWSTLAEWYTGELFF	TGTGCCTGGAGTACCTTAGCGGAGTGGTACACCGGGGAGCTGTTTTTT
NA	NA	TRBV29-1	TRBJ2-3	CSSQGAAQTTDTQYF	TGCAGCTCCCAAGGCGCGGCTCAGACCACAGATACGCAGTATTTT
NA	TRBD1	TRBV27	TRBJ2-3	CASSSRQGADTQYF	TGTGCCAGCAGTAGCCGACAGGGGGCTGATACGCAGTATTTT
NA	TRBD2	TRBV6-1	TRBJ2-7	CASSHTSESSYEQYF	TGTGCCAGCAGTCACACTAGCGAATCCTCCTACGAGCAGTACTTC
NA	NA	TRBV5-5	TRBJ2-1	CASSPDRSSYNEQFF	TGTGCCAGCAGCCCCGACAGGTCCTCCTACAATGAGCAGTTCTTC
NA	TRBD1	TRBV5-1	TRBJ2-7	CASSEGQSLTYEQYF	TGCGCCAGCAGTGAGGGACAGAGCTTAACCTACGAGCAGTACTTC
NA	TRBD1	TRBV30	TRBJ2-1	CAWSWTGDNEQFF	TGTGCCTGGAGTTGGACAGGGGACAATGAGCAGTTCTTC
NA	TRBD2	TRBV4-2	TRBJ2-7	CASSQDISGRAREQYF	TGTGCCAGCAGCCAAGATATTAGCGGGAGGGCCCGGGAGCAGTACTTC
NA	TRBD2	TRBV7-6	TRBJ2-7	CASSPTSGGSYEQYF	TGTGCCAGCAGCCCGACTAGCGGGGGCTCCTACGAGCAGTACTTC
NA	NA	TRBV28	TRBJ1-4	CASSLSATNEKLFF	TGTGCCAGCAGTTTGTCTGCAACTAATGAAAAACTGTTTTTT
NA	TRBD2	TRBV5-4	TRBJ2-7	CASSQASGGSYEQYF	TGCGCCAGCAGCCAAGCTAGCGGGGGGTCCTACGAGCAGTACTTC
NA	NA	TRBV15	TRBJ2-7	CATCDEQYF	TGTGCCACATGCGACGAGCAGTACTTC
few	TRBD2	TRBV19	TRBJ2-1	CASSMETSGPRLFF	TGTGCCAGTAGTATGGAGACTAGCGGCCCGCGTTTATTCTTC
NA	NA	TRBV5-1	TRBJ2-2	CASSPPDSGELFF	TGCGCCAGCAGCCCCCCGGACAGCGGGGAGCTGTTTTTT
NA	NA	TRBV28	TRBJ2-6	CASSLGISGANVLTF	TGTGCCAGCAGTTTAGGCATCTCTGGGGCCAACGTCCTGACTTTC
NA	TRBD1	TRBV5-6	TRBJ2-5	CASSLELDRVKPQYF	TGTGCCAGCAGCTTGGAGCTCGACAGGGTAAAGCCCCAGTACTTC
NA	TRBD2	TRBV19	TRBJ2-4	CASSPRASGGRNIQYF	TGTGCCAGTAGTCCCCGGGCTAGCGGGGGGAGGAACATTCAGTACTTC
NA	TRBD1	TRBV30	TRBJ2-7	CAWSATGSLDEQYF	TGTGCCTGGAGTGCGACAGGGAGCCTGGACGAGCAGTACTTC
NA	TRBD2	TRBV29-1	TRBJ2-2	CSVAGLAGAVTGELFF	TGCAGCGTTGCAGGACTAGCGGGGGCGGTCACCGGGGAGCTGTTTTTT
once	NA	TRBV6-6	TRBJ2-7	CASSYSGAGYYEQYF	TGTGCCAGCAGTTACTCGGGGGCCGGATACTACGAGCAGTACTTC
NA	NA	TRBV7-6	TRBJ2-3	CASSLAPFSAADTQYF	TGTGCCAGCAGCTTAGCGCCGTTTAGCGCGGCAGATACGCAGTATTTT
once	NA	TRBV7-2	TRBJ2-3	CASSLDRFGRSTDTQYF	TGTGCCAGCAGCTTAGACAGGTTTGGACGTAGCACAGATACGCAGTATTTT
few	NA	TRBV11-3	TRBJ2-7	CASSPLPQASSYEQYF	TGTGCCAGCAGCCCCCTCCCGCAGGCGAGCTCCTACGAGCAGTACTTC
NA	NA	TRBV28	TRBJ2-1	CATSQGAQFF	TGTGCCACCTCCCAAGGGGCGCAGTTCTTC
NA	TRBD1	TRBV2	TRBJ2-4	CASRGNKGTGKNIQYF	TGTGCCAGCAGGGGCAATAAAGGGACAGGGAAAAACATTCAGTACTTC
NA	NA	TRBV25-1	TRBJ1-6	CASSDVRGGVGSPLHF	TGTGCCAGCAGTGATGTCAGGGGTGGTGTTGGGTCACCCCTCCACTTT
NA	TRBD1	TRBV7-9	TRBJ1-4	CASSFRDRGKGEKLFF	TGTGCCAGCAGCTTTAGGGACAGGGGGAAAGGTGAAAAACTGTTTTTT
NA	NA	TRBV4-3	TRBJ2-7	CASSHYGQNYEQYF	TGCGCCAGCAGCCATTACGGACAGAACTACGAGCAGTACTTC